Listed here are 15 T cell receptor beta chains from one sample, sequenced in a study of T cell changes during pregnancy in multiple sclerosis. Only in-frame clones appear in the TCRdb table, and some are missing; sequencing was by immunoSEQ multiplex PCR. Of 70,000 to 95,000 clones in the sample, over 85% were seen once. Here the sequenced sample was peripheral blood, taken in the first trimester of pregnancy. The receptors here all came from a female donor with multiple sclerosis, enrolled in a pregnancy study.

The V and J genes are TRBV27 and TRBJ2-1; 9 bases map to TRBD2. Trimming removed 5 bases from V and 8 bases from J; junction bases left unmatched: 13. This CDR3 region has 16 residues. The germline gives CDR1 MNHEY, CDR2 SMNVEV (reference sequence). This CDR3 reads CASSPAPGLAVDEQFF. The CDR3 bases are TGTGCCAGCAGTCCTGCTCCGGGACTAGCCGTCGATGAGCAGTTCTTC.

This clone is a singleton in its sample. This chain connects TRBV6-5 to TRBJ1-3; perhaps TRBD1 as D (5 bases). CDR1 is MNHEY and CDR2 is SVGAGI in the germline V gene. The V end was cut by 7 bases, the J end by 4 bases, with 14 bases between. CDR3 size: 14 residues. CDR3 amino acids: CASTPREAGNTIYF. In DNA form, the CDR3 reads TGTGCCAGCACTCCCAGGGAGGCCGGAAACACCATATATTTT.

This chain connects TRBV6-4 to TRBJ2-7, with D hard to call. Per germline, CDR1 MRHNA and CDR2 SNTAGT. V lost 2 bases and J 13 bases, leaving 9 bases between the germline ends. There are 10 residues in the CDR3. CDR3 nucleotides: TGTGCCAGCAGTGACCCGGGTTCTTACTTC. Protein: CASSDPGSYF.

The chain combines TRBV4-1 with TRBJ1-5; D might be TRBD1 (5 bases). Between the trimmed V and J ends, which lost 3 bases and 4 bases, there was a span of 10 bases. The CDR3 loop spans 14 amino acids. CDR1 MGHRA and CDR2 YSYEKL come from the germline V gene. The CDR3 DNA follows: TGCGCCAGCAGCCAGGGGGAGGGGAATCAGCCCCAGCATTTT. Its translation: CASSQGEGNQPQHF.

The genes are TRBV5-6 and TRBJ2-7; 7 nucleotides line up with TRBD2. The CDR3 runs 14 residues. Unmatched junction bases numbered 8, after V lost 6 bases and J lost 2 bases. From germline, CDR1 is SGHDT and CDR2 YYEEEE. This CDR3 is CASMTSPGTYEQYF. The CDR3, as DNA: TGTGCCAGCATGACTAGCCCGGGAACCTACGAGCAGTACTTC. The full variable domain, its missing parts supplied by reference TRBV5-6 and TRBJ2-7, is DAGVTQSPTHLIKTRGQQVTLRCSPKSGHDTVSWYQQALGQGPQFIFQYYEEEERQRGNFPDRFSGHQFPNYSSELNVNALLLGDSALYLCASMTSPGTYEQYFGPGTRLTVT.

The gene calls are TRBV29-1 and TRBJ1-2; TRBD1 is a possible D gene (5 bases). Germline CDR1 is SQVTM and CDR2 is ANQGSEA. V lost 6 bases and J lost 6, with 14 bases in between. This CDR3 has 12 amino acids. For the CDR3, the DNA is TGCAGCGTCCCGGGGGGGTTAAATGGCTACACCTTC. Translating it yields CSVPGGLNGYTF.

The chain links TRBV13 to TRBJ1-2, with D maybe TRBD1 (6 bases). CDR1 and CDR2 from the germline V gene are PRHDT and FYEKMQ (reference sequence). CDR3 length equals 14 residues. V dropped 5 bases and J dropped 8 bases, with 18 bases sitting between them. CDR3 in DNA: TGTGCCAGCAGCGCCGACAGGCCTGTTACGGGCTACACCTTC. Translated, it gives CASSADRPVTGYTF. Together with reference TRBV13 and TRBJ1-2, the CDR3 gives the full variable domain: AAGVIQSPRHLIKEKRETATLKCYPIPRHDTVYWYQQGPGQDPQFLISFYEKMQSDKGSIPDRFSAQQFSDYHSELNMSSLELGDSALYFCASSADRPVTGYTFGSGTRLTVV.

The chain couples TRBV9 to TRBJ1-2; 7 bases are a match to TRBD1. The germline gives CDR1 SGDLS, CDR2 YYNGEE. With V trimmed by 3 bases and J by 7 bases, 3 bases remained unmatched. The CDR3 has 12 residues. The CDR3 DNA reads as TGTGCCAGCAGCGCCGGGACAGCTGGCTACACCTTC. It yields the protein CASSAGTAGYTF.

The chain is built from TRBV4-2 and TRBJ2-7; 9 bases map to TRBD1. CDR1 is LGHNA and CDR2 is YNFKEQ in the germline V gene. V gave up 5 bases and J gave up 2 bases; unmatched junction bases: 4. This CDR3 has 14 residues. This CDR3 is CASSSRDRAYEQYF. Written as DNA, the CDR3 is TGTGCCAGCAGCTCCCGGGACAGGGCCTACGAGCAGTACTTC.

This sequence joins TRBV7-8 and TRBJ2-7, with a tentative D call TRBD1 (5 bases). The CDR3 length is 14 residues. The germline CDR1 and CDR2 sequences are SGHVS and FQNEAQ. Trimming cost V 1 base and J 1 base, with 8 bases left between them. CDR3: CASSLVTGSYEQYF. Here the CDR3 DNA reads TGTGCCAGCAGCTTAGTCACAGGATCCTACGAGCAGTACTTC.

The rearrangement links TRBV28 to TRBJ1-5; possible D gene TRBD1, 5 bases. Germline V gene data show CDR1 as MDHEN and CDR2 as SYDVKM. The length of the CDR3 is 15 residues. Trimming removed 7 bases at V and 2 bases at J, with 15 bases between. CDR3 in DNA: TGTGCCAGCACGTTTGCCGGGGGGGGCAATCAGCCCCAGCATTTT. Encoded protein: CASTFAGGGNQPQHF. The whole variable domain, filled in from reference TRBV28 and TRBJ1-5, reads DVKVTQSSRYLVKRTGEKVFLECVQDMDHENMFWYRQDPGLGLRLIYFSYDVKMKEKGDIPEGYSVSREKKERFSLILESASTNQTSMYLCASTFAGGGNQPQHFGDGTRLSIL.

The genes are TRBV7-8 and TRBJ2-2; D might be TRBD1 (7 bases). Germline V CDR1 and CDR2: SGHVS, FQNEAQ. The CDR3 contains 13 residues. V lost 5 bases to trimming and J lost 5 bases, with 9 bases between them. The DNA of the CDR3 is TGTGCCAGCAGCCAGGGGGGAACCGGGGAGCTGTTTTTT. Amino acids: CASSQGGTGELFF. Full variable domain (remainder filled in from reference TRBV7-8 and TRBJ2-2): GAGVSQSPRYKVAKRGQDVALRCDPISGHVSLFWYQQALGQGPEFLTYFQNEAQLDKSGLPSDRFFAERPEGSVSTLKIQRTQQEDSAVYLCASSQGGTGELFFGEGSRLTVL.

The chain has TRBV7-2 and TRBJ1-6; D is uncertain. CDR3 length: 16 amino acids. V was shortened by 2 bases and J by 7 bases, with 15 bases between the two germline ends. CDR1 and CDR2 from the germline V gene are SGHTA and FQGNSA. DNA of the CDR3: TGTGCCAGCAGCTTATCCACCTTTGGCAGGAATTCACCCCTCCACTTT. Translated: CASSLSTFGRNSPLHF.

The chain is built from TRBV6-5 and TRBJ1-4; D is possibly TRBD1 (5 bases). Germline CDR1 and CDR2: MNHEY and SVGAGI. This CDR3 comprises 15 residues. V was pared by 2 bases and J by 4 bases, with 11 bases between. The CDR3 loop is CASSYRWGGNEKLFF. The CDR3 coding sequence is TGTGCCAGCAGTTACCGGTGGGGGGGTAATGAAAAACTGTTTTTT.

The chain uses TRBV29-1 and TRBJ1-1; weak D call: TRBD1 (5 bases). The CDR3 length is 13 residues. Germline CDR1 SQVTM, CDR2 ANQGSEA. V shed 4 bases and J shed 5 bases, with 14 bases lying between them. The CDR3 protein is CSVVEGQKTEAFF. CDR3 coding DNA: TGCAGCGTTGTGGAGGGGCAGAAAACTGAAGCTTTCTTT.